The rows below give T cell receptor beta chains drawn from one sample of a study of T cells in narcolepsy. The assay was immunoSEQ multiplex PCR, and TCRdb's table has in-frame clones only and misses some. The table shows roughly 38,000 clones, with 70% to 85% occurring only once. The sample comprised CD45RA- memory CD4+ T cells from PBMCs. The receptors derive from a human donor with narcolepsy. The CDR3 runs from the conserved cysteine through the conserved F or W. D genes are given only for firm matches. Only part of the rows carry a size: once, few, many, or a class if the clone is expanded.

abundance,d_gene,j_gene,v_gene,CDR3aa,CDR3nt
NA,NA,TRBJ1-5,TRBV10-3,CAISDESSNQPQHF,TGTGCCATCAGTGACGAGAGTAGCAATCAGCCCCAGCATTTT
NA,TRBD1,TRBJ2-1,TRBV2,CASSRNSGQGNEQFF,TGTGCCAGCAGCAGGAACTCGGGACAGGGGAATGAGCAGTTCTTC
NA,NA,TRBJ2-5,TRBV11-3,CASSPSLTGRPYF,TGTGCCAGCAGCCCTAGCCTTACAGGGCGCCCATACTTC
NA,NA,TRBJ1-3,TRBV7-3,CASSPQGGSGNTIYF,TGTGCCAGCAGCCCCCAGGGCGGGTCTGGAAACACCATATATTTT
NA,NA,TRBJ2-1,TRBV30,CAWSGTGKQFF,TGTGCCTGGAGTGGGACTGGAAAGCAGTTCTTC
NA,NA,TRBJ2-2,TRBV7-6,CASSLALRDTTSWELFF,TGTGCCAGCAGCTTAGCGCTACGGGACACTACGAGCTGGGAGCTGTTTTTT
NA,TRBD2,TRBJ2-3,TRBV9,CASSGLAGGRPETDTQYF,TGTGCCAGCAGCGGACTAGCGGGGGGCCGTCCGGAGACAGATACGCAGTATTTT
NA,TRBD1,TRBJ1-3,TRBV9,CASSATGTGNTIYF,TGTGCCAGCAGCGCGACAGGGACTGGAAACACCATATATTTT
NA,NA,TRBJ1-3,TRBV19,CASSPLRAGNTIYF,TGTGCCAGTAGTCCCCTGAGGGCTGGAAACACCATATATTTT
NA,NA,TRBJ1-1,TRBV7-9,CASSLVQYDTEAFF,TGTGCCAGCAGCTTAGTACAGTATGACACTGAAGCTTTCTTT
NA,TRBD1,TRBJ2-1,TRBV5-8,CASSIRQGAGNEQFF,TGTGCCAGCAGCATCCGACAGGGGGCGGGTAATGAGCAGTTCTTC
NA,NA,TRBJ1-1,TRBV11-3,CASSAYNDNSMNTEAFF,TGTGCCAGCAGCGCGTACAACGACAACTCAATGAACACTGAAGCTTTCTTT
NA,NA,TRBJ2-2,TRBV29-1,CSVGRGANTGELFF,TGCAGCGTTGGTAGGGGCGCGAACACCGGGGAGCTGTTTTTT
NA,NA,TRBJ1-2,TRBV7-9,CASSLGQGGGYGHTF,TGTGCCAGCAGCTTAGGTCAGGGTGGAGGCTATGGCCACACCTTC
NA,TRBD1,TRBJ2-5,TRBV5-5,CASSLGTGGWETQYF,TGTGCCAGCAGCTTGGGGACAGGGGGCTGGGAGACCCAGTACTTC
NA,NA,TRBJ2-6,TRBV18,CASSRGWSGANVLTF,TGTGCCAGCTCACGGGGATGGTCTGGGGCCAACGTCCTGACTTTC
NA,TRBD1,TRBJ2-3,TRBV9,CASGGQVSTDTQYF,TGTGCCAGCGGGGGACAGGTGAGCACAGATACGCAGTATTTT
few,NA,TRBJ1-2,TRBV19,CASREYGYTF,TGTGCCAGTAGGGAGTATGGCTACACCTTC
NA,TRBD1,TRBJ2-2,TRBV7-3,CASSLLQGTGELFF,TGTGCCAGCAGCTTACTACAGGGGACCGGGGAGCTGTTTTTT
NA,NA,TRBJ1-2,TRBV19,CASSMVAGDGYTF,TGTGCCAGTAGTATGGTGGCAGGAGATGGCTACACCTTC
once,NA,TRBJ2-7,TRBV30,CAWSVPSSYEQYF,TGTGCCTGGAGTGTACCTAGCTCCTACGAGCAGTACTTC
NA,NA,TRBJ1-6,TRBV27,CASSFGVVRSPLHF,TGTGCCAGCAGTTTCGGGGTGGTAAGATCACCCCTCCACTTT
once,NA,TRBJ1-2,TRBV27,CASSFAQGRGGYTF,TGTGCCAGCAGTTTTGCCCAGGGTAGAGGTGGCTACACCTTC
NA,NA,TRBJ1-1,TRBV5-5,CASSLDAANTEAFF,TGTGCCAGCAGCTTGGACGCTGCGAACACTGAAGCTTTCTTT
NA,NA,TRBJ2-3,TRBV2,CASSRTDSTDTQYF,TGTGCCAGCAGTCGGACAGATAGCACAGATACGCAGTATTTT
NA,TRBD1,TRBJ1-2,TRBV9,CASSVGTGEYGYTF,TGTGCCAGCAGCGTAGGCACAGGGGAGTATGGCTACACCTTC
once,TRBD2,TRBJ2-4,TRBV14,CASSQVASGGLKNIQYF,TGTGCCAGCAGCCAGGTTGCCAGCGGGGGGCTCAAAAACATTCAGTACTTC
NA,NA,TRBJ2-3,TRBV2,CASSERLGGGVEDTQYF,TGTGCCAGCAGTGAAAGGTTGGGGGGCGGGGTAGAAGATACGCAGTATTTT
once,NA,TRBJ1-6,TRBV7-2,CASSLQGSSPLHF,TGTGCCAGCAGCCTCCAGGGTTCTTCACCCCTCCACTTT
NA,NA,TRBJ2-4,TRBV21-1,CASSKLPTQNIQYF,TGTGCCAGCAGCAAACTCCCGACTCAAAACATTCAGTACTTC
once,NA,TRBJ1-2,TRBV7-2,CASSPYGGRALSNGYTF,TGTGCCAGCAGCCCTTACGGGGGGCGCGCCCTCTCTAATGGCTACACCTTC
NA,NA,TRBJ2-2,TRBV18,CASSPPVGGPNTGELFF,TGTGCCAGCTCACCACCTGTTGGGGGGCCTAACACCGGGGAGCTGTTTTTT
once,TRBD2,TRBJ2-3,TRBV7-8,CASSLAGGSRTDTQYF,TGTGCCAGCAGCTTAGCGGGGGGGTCGCGCACAGATACGCAGTATTTT
NA,TRBD1,TRBJ2-7,TRBV28,CASSPLTGGLNEQYF,TGTGCCAGCAGTCCCCTGACAGGGGGCCTAAACGAGCAGTACTTC
once,TRBD2,TRBJ2-1,TRBV9,CASSPLAGGAPGYNEQFF,TGTGCCAGCAGCCCATTAGCGGGGGGGGCCCCAGGGTACAATGAGCAGTTCTTC
NA,NA,TRBJ1-2,TRBV5-1,CASSLAGQSVYGYTF,TGCGCCAGCAGCTTGGCCGGACAGTCAGTCTATGGCTACACCTTC
NA,NA,TRBJ1-2,TRBV27,CASSVTGTYGYTF,TGTGCCAGCAGTGTAACAGGGACCTATGGCTACACCTTC
once,TRBD1,TRBJ2-1,TRBV10-3,CAISPDRSPYNEQFF,TGTGCCATCAGCCCGGACAGGAGTCCCTACAATGAGCAGTTCTTC
NA,TRBD1,TRBJ1-1,TRBV18,CASSPRGQGAGTEAFF,TGTGCCAGCTCACCACGCGGACAGGGGGCCGGCACTGAAGCTTTCTTT
NA,NA,TRBJ2-7,TRBV5-4,CASSFGGQRYEQYF,TGTGCCAGCAGCTTTGGAGGACAAAGGTACGAGCAGTACTTC
NA,NA,TRBJ2-1,TRBV7-9,CASSSSRGSYNEQFF,TGTGCCAGCAGCTCCTCCCGAGGGTCGTACAATGAGCAGTTCTTC
NA,NA,TRBJ2-3,TRBV9,CASSVAWALDTQYF,TGTGCCAGCAGCGTAGCGTGGGCCCTAGATACGCAGTATTTT
NA,NA,TRBJ2-3,TRBV7-3,CASSLLRDPGTDTQYF,TGTGCCAGCAGCTTACTTCGGGACCCGGGCACAGATACGCAGTATTTT
NA,TRBD1,TRBJ1-1,TRBV30,CAWSVGDRGSSAFF,TGTGCCTGGAGTGTAGGGGACAGGGGATCGTCAGCTTTCTTT
few,NA,TRBJ1-3,TRBV28,CASSFPSGTGNTIYF,TGTGCCAGCAGTTTTCCGTCGGGGACGGGAAACACCATATATTTT
NA,TRBD1,TRBJ2-1,TRBV7-2,CASSSGQGSYNEQFF,TGTGCCAGCAGCTCGGGACAGGGATCCTACAATGAGCAGTTCTTC
NA,TRBD1,TRBJ1-3,TRBV5-5,CASSLEGATGNTIYF,TGTGCCAGCAGCTTGGAGGGGGCCACTGGAAACACCATATATTTT
NA,NA,TRBJ2-7,TRBV5-4,CASSQTSSYEQYF,TGTGCCAGCAGCCAGACTAGCTCCTACGAGCAGTACTTC
NA,TRBD1,TRBJ2-7,TRBV7-4,CASRGQGLYEQYF,TGTGCCAGCAGAGGACAGGGTCTCTACGAGCAGTACTTC
NA,NA,TRBJ2-1,TRBV19,CASSRTRSSYNEQFF,TGTGCCAGTAGTAGGACCAGAAGCTCCTACAATGAGCAGTTCTTC
once,NA,TRBJ2-4,TRBV27,CASSFGVAKNIQYF,TGTGCCAGCAGCTTCGGGGTTGCCAAAAACATTCAGTACTTC
few,TRBD2,TRBJ2-4,TRBV27,CASSSGRGGPKNIQYF,TGTGCCAGCAGTTCAGGCCGCGGGGGGCCCAAAAACATTCAGTACTTC
NA,NA,TRBJ1-2,TRBV2,CASSEDGAKGYTF,TGTGCCAGCAGTGAAGACGGGGCTAAGGGCTACACCTTC
NA,TRBD1,TRBJ2-4,TRBV5-6,CASSLGQGGHGNIQYF,TGTGCCAGCAGCTTAGGACAGGGGGGGCACGGAAACATTCAGTACTTC
NA,NA,TRBJ2-2,TRBV27,CASRLLTGNTGELFF,TGTGCCAGCAGACTACTAACGGGAAACACCGGGGAGCTGTTTTTT